The 10 T cell receptor beta chains below were found in one sample sequenced in a study of cytomegalovirus exposure and HLA in healthy donors. The study ran its PCR with 60 Vbeta and 13 Jbeta primers. Using immunoSEQ multiplex PCR, the repertoire was profiled, and TCRdb retains in-frame clones only, with some absent. The sample table sets out about 200,000 clones. The sample consisted of PBMCs. The receptor set was obtained from a boy younger than 18 in good health and CMV-seronegative.

The chain carries TRBV25-1 and TRBJ2-7, with 7 bases fitting TRBD2. Germline V gene data show CDR1 as MGHDK and CDR2 as SYGVNS. The CDR3 has 14 residues. V shed 3 bases and J 0 bases; nucleotides not matched to a gene: 2. CDR3 in amino acids: CASSERGSSYEQYF. The CDR3 DNA reads TGTGCCAGCAGTGAGCGGGGGAGCTCCTACGAGCAGTACTTC.

The chain couples TRBV6-4 to TRBJ1-2; D is uncertain. The germline V gene has CDR1 MRHNA and CDR2 SNTAGT. This CDR3 is built from 13 residues. The V and J ends lost 4 bases and 6 bases respectively, with 12 bases between them. CDR3 nucleotides: TGTGCCAGCAGTGTGGAGGAAGGCCATGGCTACACCTTC. Encoded protein: CASSVEEGHGYTF.

The J gene is TRBJ1-1, the V gene TRBV30; 7 bases align to TRBD1. The V gene end was trimmed by 1 base and the J gene end by 4 bases; junction bases not matched to a gene: 3. From germline, CDR1 is GTSNPN and CDR2 SVGIG (reference sequence). This CDR3 has 13 amino acids. The CDR3 spells CAWSGTGFTEAFF. The CDR3 coding sequence is TGTGCCTGGAGTGGGACAGGTTTCACTGAAGCTTTCTTT.

V usage is TRBV27 and J usage is TRBJ1-5; D may be TRBD1 (5 bases). With 8 bases removed from V and 1 base from J, the gap between germline ends came to 18 bases. The CDR3 covers 16 residues. Germline-derived CDR1 and CDR2 are MNHEY and SMNVEV (reference sequence). Written as DNA, the CDR3 is TGTGCCAGCCGAGATGGAGCAGGGAGGAGCAATCAGCCCCAGCATTTT. Amino acids: CASRDGAGRSNQPQHF.

The chain uses TRBV9 and TRBJ2-5; weak D call: TRBD1 (6 bases). CDR1 and CDR2 (germline): SGDLS, YYNGEE. CDR3 size: 13 residues. V was shortened by 2 bases and J by 4 bases, with 9 bases between the two germline ends. CDR3 amino acids: CASSVEGGETQYF. For the CDR3, the DNA is TGTGCCAGCAGCGTTGAAGGGGGAGAGACCCAGTACTTC. The full variable domain, in which reference TRBV9 and TRBJ2-5 provide the parts outside the CDR3, is DSGVTQTPKHLITATGQRVTLRCSPRSGDLSVYWYQQSLDQGLQFLIQYYNGEERAKGNILERFSAQQFPDLHSELNLSSLELGDSALYFCASSVEGGETQYFGPGTRLLVL.

DNA for the CDR3: TGCAGCGTTTCTCCGGACATGAACTCTGGGGCCAACGTCCTGACTTTC. It is translated as CSVSPDMNSGANVLTF. This chain joins TRBV29-1 and TRBJ2-6; a weak D match, TRBD1 (5 bases). V shed 5 bases and J shed 0 bases, with 14 bases lying between them. This CDR3 comprises 16 residues. CDR1 is SQVTM and CDR2 is ANQGSEA in the germline V gene. Variable domain in full (rest from reference TRBV29-1 and TRBJ2-6): SAVISQKPSRDICQRGTSLTIQCQVDSQVTMMFWYRQQPGQSLTLIATANQGSEATYESGFVIDKFPISRPNLTFSTLTVSNMSPEDSSIYLCSVSPDMNSGANVLTFGAGSRLTVL.

The rearrangement links TRBV7-9 to TRBJ1-2; 10 positions match TRBD1. Trimming at V came to 4 bases and at J to 6 bases, leaving 8 bases not matched to a gene. The CDR3 covers 15 residues. Germline V gives CDR1 SEHNR, CDR2 FQNEAQ (reference sequence). The CDR3 nucleotides read TGTGCCAGCAGCTATTGGGACAGGGGAAAGAATGGCTACACCTTC. Translation: CASSYWDRGKNGYTF.

The J gene is TRBJ2-1, the V gene TRBV13; 10 nucleotides agree with TRBD2. Germline trimming cut 5 bases from V and 9 bases from J; bases unmatched to any gene: 7. Germline lookup yields CDR1 PRHDT and CDR2 FYEKMQ (reference sequence). The CDR3 extends over 14 amino acids. In DNA, the CDR3 is TGTGCCAGCAGCGAACTAGCGGGGTTAACTGAGCAGTTCTTC. It encodes CASSELAGLTEQFF.

About this clone: The sample holds other DNA sequences that translate to the same CDR3. This chain joins TRBV5-1 and TRBJ1-2; 8 bases are a match to TRBD1. This CDR3 comprises 14 residues. Germline values: CDR1 SGHRS, CDR2 YFSETQ. V dropped 0 bases and J dropped 5; count of bases not matched to a gene: 3. The CDR3 bases are TGCGCCAGCAGCTTGGGACAGGGGCTGTATGGCTACACCTTC. Amino acid sequence: CASSLGQGLYGYTF.

This chain joins TRBV6-4 and TRBJ2-1; TRBD2 aligns across 8 bases. The CDR3 consists of 15 residues. The junction had 6 bases not matched to a gene; V was cut back by 6 bases and J by 2 bases. Germline CDR1 and CDR2: MRHNA and SNTAGT. CDR3 region: CASSASGGTYNEQFF. The CDR3 DNA reads TGTGCCAGCAGCGCGAGCGGGGGTACCTACAATGAGCAGTTCTTC.